Presented here are 9 T cell receptor beta chains from one specimen sequenced in a study of cytomegalovirus exposure and HLA in healthy donors. PCR used 60 Vbeta primers and 13 Jbeta primers. Profiled with immunoSEQ multiplex PCR; TCRdb holds only in-frame clones, not every one. The data hold tens of thousands of clones, with around 70% observed a single time. The sample consisted of PBMCs. These TCRs come from a woman in her twenties or thirties in good health and CMV-seronegative.

This clone was seen a handful of times. The V gene is TRBV5-1, the J gene TRBJ1-4, with 8 bases matching TRBD1. CDR1 and CDR2 from the germline V gene are SGHRS and YFSETQ. With V trimmed by 4 bases and J by 6 bases, 20 bases remained unmatched. CDR3 length: 19 residues. CDR3 residues: CASSLLFSSTGARHEKLFF. The DNA for the CDR3 is TGCGCCAGCAGCCTCCTTTTCTCCTCGACAGGGGCTAGACATGAAAAACTGTTTTTT.

This clone has more than one count but fewer than ten. The chain employs TRBV6-5 and TRBJ1-1; D is uncertain. CDR3 size: 13 residues. The V gene lost 5 bases and the J gene lost 3 bases, with 10 bases spanning the gap. CDR1 is MNHEY and CDR2 is SVGAGI in the germline V gene. CDR3 loop: CASSGDMDTEAFF. As DNA, the CDR3 is TGTGCCAGCAGTGGTGACATGGACACTGAAGCTTTCTTT.

V gene TRBV20-1 combines with J gene TRBJ2-1; D remains unclear. There are 10 residues in the CDR3. Trimming shortened V by 3 bases and J by 6 bases, and 3 bases separated the two germline ends. Germline CDR1 reads DFQATT; CDR2 reads SNEGSKA (reference sequence). For the CDR3, the DNA is TGCAGTGCTAGTCTCAATGAGCAGTTCTTC. It specifies CSASLNEQFF.

V is TRBV5-4 and J is TRBJ2-1; TRBD2 matches at 11 bases. Germline-derived CDR1 and CDR2 are SGHNT and YYREEE (reference sequence). Trimming took 4 bases from V and 7 from J; bases not matched to a gene: 10. This CDR3 is 16 amino acids long. The CDR3 DNA sequence: TGTGCCAGCAGCCAAGGGACTAGCGGATTACAAAATGAGCAGTTCTTC. Residues: CASSQGTSGLQNEQFF.

The chain couples TRBV15 to TRBJ2-7; no clear D gene. The CDR3 sequence is 12 residues long. Germline V CDR1 and CDR2: LNHNV, YYDKDF (reference sequence). Trimming removed 2 bases from V and 7 bases from J, with 9 bases in between. The DNA for the CDR3 is TGTGCCACCAGCAGATCTTCGGGTGAGCAGTACTTC. It yields the protein CATSRSSGEQYF.

This sequence joins TRBV5-6 and TRBJ2-3; 7 bases agree with TRBD2. The V gene end was trimmed by 4 bases and the J gene end by 3 bases; junction bases not matched to a gene: 11. Germline-derived CDR1 and CDR2 are SGHDT and YYEEEE. The CDR3 contains 16 residues. CDR3 protein: CASSQVSPGGTDTQYF. The CDR3 nucleotides read TGTGCCAGCAGCCAGGTTTCTCCGGGGGGAACAGATACGCAGTATTTT.

This rearrangement joins TRBV10-3 to TRBJ2-5; 10 bases line up with TRBD2. CDR1 and CDR2 from the germline V gene are ENHRY and SYGVKD. With 4 bases clipped from V and 5 bases from J, the junction kept 1 base outside the gene matches. CDR3 length equals 13 residues. Here the CDR3 reads CAISGAGGETQYF. The CDR3 coding sequence is TGTGCCATCAGTGGAGCGGGGGGGGAGACCCAGTACTTC.

This clone was picked up a small number of times. The chain has TRBV7-3 and TRBJ1-1, with D maybe TRBD1 (6 bases). Between the trimmed V and J ends, which lost 5 bases and 4 bases, there was a span of 11 bases. The CDR3 is 13 residues long. Germline V lookup: CDR1 SGHTA, CDR2 FQGTGA. CDR3 amino acids: CASSATGSTEAFF. CDR3 nucleotides: TGTGCCAGCAGCGCGACAGGTTCCACTGAAGCTTTCTTT.

Only a few counts were recorded for this clone. The V call is TRBV7-2, the J call TRBJ1-2, with a possible D match to TRBD1 (5 bases). Germline CDR1 SGHTA, CDR2 FQGNSA. The CDR3 is made up of 15 amino acids. The V end lost 2 bases, the J end lost 7 bases, and 17 bases lay between the germline ends. The CDR3 coding sequence is TGTGCCAGCAGCTTAAATTTGGGGGGGTTCTCTGGCTACACCTTC. It is translated as CASSLNLGGFSGYTF. Drawing the rest from reference TRBV7-2 and TRBJ1-2, the complete variable domain is GAGVSQSPSNKVTEKGKDVELRCDPISGHTALYWYRQSLGQGLEFLIYFQGNSAPDKSGLPSDRFSAERTGGSVSTLTIQRTQQEDSAVYLCASSLNLGGFSGYTFGSGTRLTVV.